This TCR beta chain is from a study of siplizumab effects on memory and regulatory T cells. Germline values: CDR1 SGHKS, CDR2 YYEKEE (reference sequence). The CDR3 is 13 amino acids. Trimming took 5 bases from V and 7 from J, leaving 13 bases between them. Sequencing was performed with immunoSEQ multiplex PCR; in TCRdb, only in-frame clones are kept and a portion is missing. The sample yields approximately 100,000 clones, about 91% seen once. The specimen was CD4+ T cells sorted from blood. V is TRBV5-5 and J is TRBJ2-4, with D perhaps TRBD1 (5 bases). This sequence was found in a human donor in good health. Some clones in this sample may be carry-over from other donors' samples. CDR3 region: CASRTTGANIQYF. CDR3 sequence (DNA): TGTGCCAGCAGAACCACAGGTGCTAACATTCAGTACTTC. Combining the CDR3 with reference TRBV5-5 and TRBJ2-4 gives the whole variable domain DAGVTQSPTHLIKTRGQQVTLRCSPISGHKSVSWYQQVLGQGPQFIFQYYEKEERGRGNFPDRFSARQFPNYSSELNVNALLLGDSALYLCASRTTGANIQYFGAGTRLSVL.